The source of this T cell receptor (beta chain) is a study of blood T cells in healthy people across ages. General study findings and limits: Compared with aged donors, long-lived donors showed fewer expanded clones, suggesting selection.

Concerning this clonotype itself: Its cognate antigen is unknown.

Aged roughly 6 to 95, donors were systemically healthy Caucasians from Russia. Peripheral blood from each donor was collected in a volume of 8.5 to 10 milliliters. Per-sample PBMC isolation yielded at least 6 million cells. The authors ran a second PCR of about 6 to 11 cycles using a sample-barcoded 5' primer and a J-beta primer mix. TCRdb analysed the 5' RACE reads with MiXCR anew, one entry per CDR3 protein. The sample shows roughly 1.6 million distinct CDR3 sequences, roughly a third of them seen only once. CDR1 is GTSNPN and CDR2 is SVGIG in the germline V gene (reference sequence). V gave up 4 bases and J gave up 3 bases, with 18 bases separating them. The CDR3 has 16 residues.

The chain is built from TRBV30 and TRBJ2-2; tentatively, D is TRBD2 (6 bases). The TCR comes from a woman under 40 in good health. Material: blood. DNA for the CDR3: TGTGCCTGGACCCCAAAAATAGGGACTGACACCGGGGAGCTGTTTTTT. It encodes CAWTPKIGTDTGELFF.